A selection of T cell receptor beta chains follows, all from one sample in a study of T cell responses to AZD1222 COVID-19 vaccine. Assay: immunoSEQ multiplex PCR; the TCRdb copy retains only in-frame clones and omits some. The table has about 150,000 clones, 90% to 95% seen once. The specimen was peripheral blood, collected 28 days after the second AZD1222 dose. The receptors were sampled from an adult who received the AZD1222 COVID-19 vaccine. CDR3s include the opening cysteine and the closing phenylalanine or tryptophan. The D gene is left open where the match is weak. Clone size is given for some rows only: seen once, a few or many times, or a class if the clone is expanded.

TGTGCCAGCAGACCCGACCGGGGTTCTGGAAACACCATATATTTT	CASRPDRGSGNTIYF	TRBJ1-3	.	TRBV11-2	.
TGTGCCATCAGTGAGTACGCAGGGTCACCCCTCCACTTT	CAISEYAGSPLHF	TRBJ1-6	.	TRBV10-3	.
TGTGCCAGCAGCCTAGGGGGCCTGAACACTGAAGCTTTCTTT	CASSLGGLNTEAFF	TRBJ1-1	.	TRBV7-2	TRBD1
TGCAGCGTTTACCTCGGGCAGGAATCCTACAATGAGCAGTTCTTC	CSVYLGQESYNEQFF	TRBJ2-1	.	TRBV29-1	.
TGTGCCAGCAGTTTGACTAGCGGGAGGGGTCCTGAGCAGTTCTTC	CASSLTSGRGPEQFF	TRBJ2-1	.	TRBV7-9	TRBD2
TGTGCCAGCAGCGTAGAAATTAACACTGAAGCTTTCTTT	CASSVEINTEAFF	TRBJ1-1	.	TRBV9	.
TGTGCCAGCGCCCCGGTGCCTTCCTACGAGCAGTACTTC	CASAPVPSYEQYF	TRBJ2-7	.	TRBV5-5	.
TGCACCAGCAGCCAAGATCGAGGGAGGCAAGAGACCCAGTACTTC	CTSSQDRGRQETQYF	TRBJ2-5	.	TRBV1	.
TGTGCCAGCAGCCAAGAGGCCGAACCAGGCACTGAAGCTTTCTTT	CASSQEAEPGTEAFF	TRBJ1-1	.	TRBV3-1/TRBV3-2	.
TGTGCCAGCAGCCAACCGGGGTCCGGGGACGGGGAGCTGTTTTTT	CASSQPGSGDGELFF	TRBJ2-2	.	TRBV7-9	.
TGTGCCAGTAGTATCGGGCCAGACACCGGGGAGCTGTTTTTT	CASSIGPDTGELFF	TRBJ2-2	.	TRBV19	.
TGTGCCAGCAGTTACAAAGGACAGCTAGCTAACTATGGCTACACCTTC	CASSYKGQLANYGYTF	TRBJ1-2	.	TRBV6-5	.
TGCGCCAGCAGGATAGCGGGAGGGAGTAAAAATGAGCAGTTCTTC	CASRIAGGSKNEQFF	TRBJ2-1	.	TRBV10-2	TRBD2
TGTGCCAGCAGTTACTCGCTCCGTCCAACTAATTCACCCCTCCACTTT	CASSYSLRPTNSPLHF	TRBJ1-6	.	TRBV6-6	.
TGCGCCAGCAGCAACTCCGATAGTAGGTCTGAAGCTTTCTTT	CASSNSDSRSEAFF	TRBJ1-1	.	TRBV5-1	.
TGTGCCAGCAGTCCCGGACTAGCGGGACCACAAGAGACCCAGTACTTC	CASSPGLAGPQETQYF	TRBJ2-5	.	TRBV28	TRBD2
TGTGCCAGCAGCTTAGGGGGACAGAAAGAGACCCAGTACTTC	CASSLGGQKETQYF	TRBJ2-5	.	TRBV7-3	TRBD1
TGTGCCAGCAACCTAGGGATCGGGGGTTTTGCCGGGGAGCTGTTTTTT	CASNLGIGGFAGELFF	TRBJ2-2	.	TRBV9	.
TGTGCCAGCAGTCCTGACAGTGGCACCGGGGAGCTGTTTTTT	CASSPDSGTGELFF	TRBJ2-2	.	TRBV2	.
TGTGCCAGCAGTTACTCGGGGGGTGTCAACGAGCAGTACTTC	CASSYSGGVNEQYF	TRBJ2-7	.	TRBV6-5	.
TGTGCCAGTAGTACCTCTAGCGGGAGCTCCTACAATGAGCAGTTCTTC	CASSTSSGSSYNEQFF	TRBJ2-1	once	TRBV19	TRBD2
TGTGCCAGCAGCCAGGGCCCGAATGGCTACACCTTC	CASSQGPNGYTF	TRBJ1-2	.	TRBV3-1/TRBV3-2	.
TGTGCCAGCCGGAACCAGGGGGAGTCAATCTATGGCTACACCTTC	CASRNQGESIYGYTF	TRBJ1-2	.	TRBV18	TRBD1